These T cell receptor beta chains were read from a single sample in a study of shared T cell receptors in the human thymus. Sequenced by immunoSEQ multiplex PCR; TCRdb stores in-frame clones only, minus some. The sample has 640,000 or so clones, around 87% seen once. These records were also assigned to another study, of human thymus T cells.

Material for sequencing was thymocytes. The receptors originated from a boy in the first two years of life with a congenital heart defect. CDR3s include the opening cysteine and the closing phenylalanine or tryptophan. A D gene is named only where the DNA matches it firmly. Not every row has a clone size; where given, it reads once, few, many or a size class.

V	D	size	J	CDR3	DNA
TRBV10-3	TRBD2	NA	TRBJ2-1	CATRTRDPNEQFF	TGTGCCACCAGGACTAGAGATCCCAATGAGCAGTTCTTC
TRBV4-3	NA	NA	TRBJ2-7	CASSQVGTGPYEQYF	TGCGCCAGCAGCCAAGTTGGGACTGGACCCTACGAGCAGTACTTC
TRBV28	NA	NA	TRBJ2-4	CASSPGLSKFPPNKNIQYF	TGTGCCAGCAGTCCGGGACTTAGTAAGTTTCCCCCAAACAAAAACATTCAGTACTTC
TRBV27	NA	NA	TRBJ2-7	CASSFGDRNLYEQYF	TGTGCCAGCAGTTTCGGAGACAGGAATCTCTACGAGCAGTACTTC
TRBV29-1	NA	NA	TRBJ2-7	CSVEDLPGHTYEQYF	TGCAGCGTTGAAGATCTTCCGGGACATACCTACGAGCAGTACTTC
TRBV4-3	NA	NA	TRBJ2-4	CASSQVSQVRGLAKNIQYF	TGCGCCAGCAGCCAAGTATCTCAGGTGCGGGGTTTAGCCAAAAACATTCAGTACTTC
TRBV28	TRBD2	NA	TRBJ2-7	CASSSSEPGLATHEQYF	TGTGCCAGCAGTTCCTCTGAGCCGGGACTAGCGACCCACGAGCAGTACTTC
TRBV28	NA	NA	TRBJ1-6	CASSKQVNNSPLHF	TGTGCCAGCAGCAAACAGGTGAATAATTCACCCCTCCACTTT
TRBV7-2	TRBD1	NA	TRBJ1-1	CASSFPRTGPKTMTEAFF	TGTGCCAGCAGCTTTCCAAGGACAGGGCCCAAAACAATGACTGAAGCTTTCTTT
TRBV29-1	TRBD1	once	TRBJ1-5	CSVVTGDNQPQHF	TGCAGCGTTGTCACAGGGGACAATCAGCCCCAGCATTTT